This TCR beta chain is from a study of Ad26.COV2.S vaccination and SARS-CoV-2 variants. Across the study: Trial arm assignment for the donor was COV1001 Ad26.COV2.S. Each vaccinee took Ad26.COV2.S intramuscularly, once or twice 56 days apart.

The method was immunoSEQ multiplex PCR; TCRdb's version includes in-frame clones alone and lacks a portion of them. The sample has about half a million clones; nearly 90% are singletons. Germline V CDR1 and CDR2: LNHNV, YYDKDF (reference sequence). This CDR3 is 15 amino acids long. Treatment denoted: some 20 received Ad26.COV2.S at low or high dose, single or two shots; roughly 5 received placebo; per-sample allocation not given. The investigators took samples on day 63 after the first vaccine or placebo injection. The vaccine delivered Wuhan-strain SARS-CoV-2 spike through an Ad26 vector. In its sample, this clone was seen once. An end of the junction does not agree with germline; a read error may underlie this.

The clonotype comes from a person aged 18-65 years who received the Ad26.COV2.S COVID-19 vaccine or a placebo. This rearrangement joins TRBV15 to TRBJ2-7; weak D call: TRBD1 (5 bases). The sample was peripheral blood, taken in a trial of Ad26.COV2.S vaccine versus placebo. This CDR3 reads CATSRGLTGSNEQYF. CDR3 nucleotides: TGTGCCACCAGCAGGGGCCTTACAGGCTCCAACGAGCAGTACTTC.